What follows are 19 T cell receptor beta chains derived from one specimen sequenced in a study of blood T cell repertoires in COVID-19. Sequencing was performed with immunoSEQ multiplex PCR; in TCRdb, only in-frame clones are kept and a portion is missing. The data contain just over 85,000 clones, approximately 90% of them singletons. What was sequenced was peripheral blood. These receptors all come from a man aged 45-65 years with acute or convalescent COVID-19.

This clone turned up a few times. This chain joins TRBV28 and TRBJ1-4; D is perhaps TRBD1 (5 bases). From germline, CDR1 is MDHEN and CDR2 SYDVKM. V gave up 7 bases and J gave up 7 bases, with 13 bases separating them. The CDR3 is made up of 13 amino acids. CDR3 sequence: CASIPGIGEKLFF. The CDR3 nucleotides read TGTGCCAGCATTCCAGGGATTGGTGAAAAACTGTTTTTT.

The chain recombines TRBV7-3 with TRBJ2-3; maybe TRBD1 (5 bases). The CDR3 extends over 15 amino acids. Per germline, CDR1 SGHTA and CDR2 FQGTGA. The V end lost 3 bases, the J end lost 1 base, and 11 bases lay between the germline ends. The CDR3 is CASSLAGWGTDTQYF. CDR3 DNA sequence: TGTGCCAGCAGCTTGGCAGGGTGGGGCACAGATACGCAGTATTTT.

J is TRBJ1-2 and V is TRBV5-6; perhaps TRBD1 as D (5 bases). The germline V gene has CDR1 SGHDT and CDR2 YYEEEE. The length of the CDR3 is 13 residues. The germline V and J ends were trimmed by 1 base and 7 bases, with 11 bases remaining between them. The CDR3 loop reads CASSLLRGVGYTF. Written as DNA, the CDR3 is TGTGCCAGCAGCTTGTTGCGGGGGGTTGGCTACACCTTC.

V is TRBV29-1 and J is TRBJ2-2; 7 nucleotides align to TRBD1. There are 15 residues in the CDR3. Trimming cost V 5 bases and J 7 bases; bases outside gene matches: 13. Germline CDR1 reads SQVTM; CDR2 reads ANQGSEA. In DNA form, the CDR3 reads TGCAGCGTTCGCCGACAGGGAAGCCCTGACGGGGAGCTGTTTTTT. Translated: CSVRRQGSPDGELFF.

V gene TRBV2 combines with J gene TRBJ2-3; TRBD2 aligns across 11 bases. There are 14 residues in the CDR3. The germline gives CDR1 SNHLY, CDR2 FYNNEI. Germline trimming cut 11 bases from V and 3 bases from J; bases unmatched to any gene: 7. The CDR3 DNA sequence: TGTGCCGGAGCTAGCGGGGGGATAACAGATACGCAGTATTTT. As protein: CAGASGGITDTQYF.

In its sample, this clone was seen a few times. The chain carries TRBV28 and TRBJ1-1; maybe TRBD1 (6 bases). This CDR3 region has 15 residues. Trimming removed 4 bases at V and 6 bases at J, with 18 bases between. Germline V gene lookup returns CDR1 MDHEN and CDR2 SYDVKM. The CDR3 DNA is TGTGCCAGCAGTTCCGGACAGCCGGGCTACCCTGAAGCTTTCTTT. This gives the protein CASSSGQPGYPEAFF.

This chain joins TRBV10-3 and TRBJ2-5; a weak D match, TRBD2 (5 bases). The CDR3 totals 13 residues. Looked up from germline, CDR1 is ENHRY and CDR2 is SYGVKD. V shed 4 bases and J shed 2 bases, with 8 bases lying between them. CDR3: CAISVQRQETQYF. CDR3 DNA: TGTGCCATCAGTGTACAGCGGCAAGAGACCCAGTACTTC.

V and J are TRBV7-9 and TRBJ1-2, with 9 bases fitting TRBD1. The germline V gene encodes CDR1 SEHNR and CDR2 FQNEAQ (reference sequence). With V trimmed by 4 bases and J by 8 bases, 8 bases remained unmatched. There are 14 residues in the CDR3. In DNA form, the CDR3 reads TGTGCCAGCAGCTACTCAACAGGGGGCGCGGGCTACACCTTC. Encoded protein: CASSYSTGGAGYTF.

This clone was observed a single time. CDR3 amino acids: CASSPVRGTGSTYGYTF. DNA of the CDR3: TGTGCCAGTAGTCCCGTCCGAGGGACAGGGTCTACCTATGGCTACACCTTC. This chain joins TRBV19 and TRBJ1-2, with 9 bases fitting TRBD1. Germline V gene data show CDR1 as LNHDA and CDR2 as SQIVND (reference sequence). The V segment lost 5 bases and the J segment 4 bases; nucleotides outside the gene matches: 14. The CDR3 length is 17 residues.

The genes are TRBV5-1 and TRBJ2-3; 8 bases line up with TRBD1. Germline-derived CDR1 and CDR2 are SGHRS and YFSETQ. The CDR3 covers 16 residues. V lost 3 bases and J lost 1; bases outside the gene matches: 7. CDR3 DNA sequence: TGCGCCAGCAGCTACATACAGGGGGTAGGCACAGATACGCAGTATTTT. This encodes CASSYIQGVGTDTQYF.

This clone appeared a single time. The chain is built from TRBV18 and TRBJ1-1; maybe TRBD1 (6 bases). CDR3 length equals 11 residues. Germline V gene lookup returns CDR1 KGHSH and CDR2 LQKENI. V was cut by 6 bases and J by 6 bases, with 8 bases left in between. CDR3 amino acids: CASSSGAEAFF. As DNA, the CDR3 is TGTGCCAGCTCCTCAGGGGCTGAAGCTTTCTTT.

In DNA, the CDR3 is TGTGCCAGCAGTGGACTGGGACAGGGGAATCAGCCCCAGCATTTT. This gives the protein CASSGLGQGNQPQHF. The chain is built from TRBV2 and TRBJ1-5; 10 nucleotides match TRBD1. This CDR3 spans 15 amino acids. The germline gives CDR1 SNHLY, CDR2 FYNNEI. V was clipped by 4 bases and J by 4 bases; unmatched bases: 4.

This rearrangement joins TRBV5-1 to TRBJ1-4; 7 bases agree with TRBD1. Trimming at V came to 2 bases and at J to 0 bases, leaving 4 bases not matched to a gene. CDR3 size: 16 residues. The germline CDR1 and CDR2 sequences are SGHRS and YFSETQ. CDR3 nucleotides: TGCGCCAGCAGCTTCGACAGGGCTGCAACTAATGAAAAACTGTTTTTT. Its translation: CASSFDRAATNEKLFF.

This chain uses TRBV30 with TRBJ2-7; TRBD2 matches 8 bases. The J segment lost 6 bases and the V segment lost 3 bases, leaving 10 bases of the junction unmatched. There are 14 residues in the CDR3. The germline CDR1 and CDR2 sequences are GTSNPN and SVGIG (reference sequence). The CDR3 is CAWSRPGTRFEQYF. CDR3 bases: TGTGCCTGGAGCCGCCCCGGGACTAGATTCGAGCAGTACTTC.

This chain links TRBV12-2 with TRBJ2-5; TRBD2, the table's D call, was not compared with the DNA. TRBV12-2 is a pseudogene locus. The CDR3 sequence is 15 residues long. DNA of the CDR3: TGTGCAAGTCGCTTAGTTGGGGGGTTCGAAGAGACCCAGTACTTC. It yields the protein CASRLVGGFEETQYF.

The J gene is TRBJ1-1, the V gene TRBV3-1 (or the pseudogene TRBV3-2); D is undetermined. Germline CDR1 and CDR2: LGHDT and YNNKEL (reference sequence). CDR3 length equals 15 residues. With 4 bases removed from V and 4 bases from J, the gap between germline ends came to 16 bases. The CDR3 nucleotides are TGTGCCAGCAGCCCCGGGCGAGGGTCAATCACTGAAGCTTTCTTT. This translates into CASSPGRGSITEAFF.

V usage is TRBV5-4 and J usage is TRBJ1-1; no clear D. The length of the CDR3 is 14 residues. V lost 4 bases and J lost 1, with 11 bases in between. Germline V gene lookup returns CDR1 SGHNT and CDR2 YYREEE (reference sequence). The CDR3 here is CASSLSLRNTEAFF. The CDR3 DNA follows: TGTGCCAGCAGCCTGTCCCTCCGGAACACTGAAGCTTTCTTT. The entire variable domain, with the rest obtained from reference TRBV5-4 and TRBJ1-1, is as follows: ETGVTQSPTHLIKTRGQQVTLRCSSQSGHNTVSWYQQALGQGPQFIFQYYREEENGRGNFPPRFSGLQFPNYSSELNVNALELDDSALYLCASSLSLRNTEAFFGQGTRLTVV.

The chain has TRBV14 and TRBJ2-3, with D uncertain. Germline CDR1 is SGHDN and CDR2 is FVKESK. Trimming took off 2 bases at V and 4 bases at J, with 10 bases between the two ends. This CDR3 is built from 14 residues. The CDR3 DNA sequence: TGTGCCAGCAGCCAAAGGTCTCGGGCAGATACGCAGTATTTT. Translation gives CASSQRSRADTQYF.

This chain connects TRBV15 to TRBJ1-1, with a weak D call TRBD1 (5 bases). Germline V gene data show CDR1 as LNHNV and CDR2 as YYDKDF (reference sequence). With 1 base removed from V and 2 bases from J, the gap between germline ends came to 8 bases. The CDR3 length is 14 residues. The CDR3 sequence is CATSRAQGNTEAFF. CDR3 in DNA: TGTGCCACCAGCAGAGCGCAGGGTAACACTGAAGCTTTCTTT.